Detailed here is one TCR beta chain. This clonotype showed up many times. Its cognate antigen has yet to be identified. Per-base quality was not reported, and no clone a single base away is much larger than it. This specimen comes from a study of T cells in Graves' hyperthyroidism and ophthalmopathy (dated by TCRdb to about 2019). General notes on the study: Peripheral blood samples were taken at the time of initial diagnosis, prior to any treatment. A discovery cohort of roughly 100 patients, about 40 with Graves' ophthalmopathy and 55 to 65 with stable Graves' hyperthyroidism, was used to find distinguishing TCR V-J signatures. Prospective prediction of ophthalmopathy was tested in an independent validation cohort of approximately 19 hyperthyroidism patients and 15 to 17 patients who later progressed to ophthalmopathy. The 100 discovery patients were randomly split 7:3 into training and test sets. In addition, the study compared T-cell repertoires in thyroid tissue and in blood from six Graves' hyperthyroidism patients. After blood sampling, hyperthyroidism patients were treated with methimazole at a starting dose of 30 mg daily, and ophthalmopathy patients were treated with high-dose intravenous methylprednisolone. The paper reports TCR Vbeta CDR3 sequencing of approximately 140 peripheral blood samples: 43 ophthalmopathy, 75 to 80 hyperthyroidism and 17 progressor patients.

TCR beta CDR3 regions were amplified from RNA transcripts. The first round of RT-PCR for the TCR CDR3 was performed with the HTBI primer set and the Qiagen OneStep RT-PCR kit. A second multiplex PCR round built the libraries, followed by size selection and purification. Paired-end sequencing of the libraries was performed with 100 bp reads on an Illumina HiSeq2000. The authors processed their data as follows. SOAPnuke was used to process the raw data, throwing out any read that contained adapters or uncalled bases, had a mean Phred below 15, or lacked an exact constant-primer or identifier match. COPE v1.2.5 was used to merge the high-quality paired reads, and each unique nucleotide sequence was defined as a clonotype. MiTCR v1.1 was used to align clonotypes to the IMGT TRBV, TRBD and TRBJ reference segments. The analysis included only V-J combinations with a frequency above 0.0001, which together covered around 99% of the repertoires. A TCS score was defined as the ratio between F50 (clonal expansion) and ExV (chaos), using BLOSUM62-based TCRdist between CDR3 peptides within each V-J. Welch's t-statistics and random forest reduced 514 V-J features to roughly 13, which were used in a naive Bayes classifier (R e1071). TCRdb handled the public reads itself, with Q25 trimming in fastp and clone calling in MiXCR, and kept productive beta chains. Rows are combined by CDR3 protein, so each entry shows the most common genes and DNA. These V and J calls are TCRdb output, not the study's own analysis. The table for this sample lists around 210,000 distinct CDR3 sequences; roughly a sixth of them were counted only once. The ten top clones hold 53% of the sample.

Including cysteine and phenylalanine, the CDR3 has 14 amino acids. The CDR3 DNA has 42 bases and is translated from base 1. Between the V and J ends, shortened by 1 base and 1 base respectively, the junction contains 6 bases. The germline V gene yields SGHVS for CDR1 and FQNEAQ for CDR2. Stable Graves' hyperthyroidism was defined as the absence of progression to ophthalmopathy over 18 months of follow-up. Hyperthyroidism patients were newly diagnosed, with disease duration under 2 months, and aged 18 to 65 years. Any patient with an uncontrolled infection, another autoimmune disease, pregnancy or lactation was excluded. Diagnoses were based on clinical symptoms, serum thyroxine and TRAb, thyroid ultrasound and orbital computed tomography. Ficoll-Paque density gradient centrifugation was used to isolate PBMCs from 10 ml of fresh peripheral blood. Trizol reagent was used to extract total RNA, and RNA quality was then checked on an Agilent 2100 Bioanalyzer.

What the authors observed across the whole study: A 13 V-J signature model separated ophthalmopathy from stable hyperthyroidism, with approximately 86% sensitivity and roughly 81% specificity in cross-validation and 80%/75% in testing. Most expanded thyroid clonotypes (frequency above 0.001) were also detected in blood, suggesting blood repertoires may reflect thyroid immune responses. Sample size was not statistically predetermined, and investigators were not blinded to group allocation. In validation, progression to ophthalmopathy was predicted by the model with roughly 71% sensitivity and about 72% specificity, a median of roughly 6.4 months before onset.

Material: blood. Here the chain combines TRBV7-8 and TRBJ2-3, and the D gene may be TRBD2, 5 bases matching. This TCR was recovered from a woman in her forties or fifties with Graves' hyperthyroidism. The CDR3 here reads CASSLVEGTDTQYF. Here is the DNA: TGTGCCAGCAGCTTAGTGGAGGGCACAGATACGCAGTATTTT.